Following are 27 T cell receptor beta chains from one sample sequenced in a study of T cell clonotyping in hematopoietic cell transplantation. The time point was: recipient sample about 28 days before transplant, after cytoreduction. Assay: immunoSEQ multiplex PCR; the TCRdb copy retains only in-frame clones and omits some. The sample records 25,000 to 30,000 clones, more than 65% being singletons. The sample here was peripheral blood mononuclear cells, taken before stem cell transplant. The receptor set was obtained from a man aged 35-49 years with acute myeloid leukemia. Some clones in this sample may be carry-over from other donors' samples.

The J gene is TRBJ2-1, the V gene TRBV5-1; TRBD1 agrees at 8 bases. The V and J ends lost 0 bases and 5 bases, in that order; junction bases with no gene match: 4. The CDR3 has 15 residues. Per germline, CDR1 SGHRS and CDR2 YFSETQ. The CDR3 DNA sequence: TGCGCCAGCAGCTTGGACAGGGGGGTGAACAATGAGCAGTTCTTC. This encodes CASSLDRGVNNEQFF.

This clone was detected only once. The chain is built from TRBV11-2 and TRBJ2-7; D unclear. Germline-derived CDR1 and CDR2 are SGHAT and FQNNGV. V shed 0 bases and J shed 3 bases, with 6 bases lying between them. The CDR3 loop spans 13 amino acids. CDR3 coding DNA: TGTGCCAGCAGCTTAGAAATAGGCTACGAGCAGTACTTC. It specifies CASSLEIGYEQYF.

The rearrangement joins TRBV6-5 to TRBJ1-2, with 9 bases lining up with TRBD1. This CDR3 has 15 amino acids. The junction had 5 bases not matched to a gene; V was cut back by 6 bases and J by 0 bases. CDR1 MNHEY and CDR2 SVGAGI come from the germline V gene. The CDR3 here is CASRRTGVPNYGYTF. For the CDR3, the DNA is TGTGCCAGCAGACGGACAGGGGTTCCTAACTATGGCTACACCTTC.

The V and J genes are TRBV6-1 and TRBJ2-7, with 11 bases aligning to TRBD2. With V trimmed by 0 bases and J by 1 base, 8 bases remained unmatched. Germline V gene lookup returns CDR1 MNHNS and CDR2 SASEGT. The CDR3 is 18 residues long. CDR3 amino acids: CASSEAGVGLAESYEQYF. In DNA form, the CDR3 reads TGTGCCAGCAGTGAAGCAGGGGTGGGACTAGCGGAGTCCTACGAGCAGTACTTC.

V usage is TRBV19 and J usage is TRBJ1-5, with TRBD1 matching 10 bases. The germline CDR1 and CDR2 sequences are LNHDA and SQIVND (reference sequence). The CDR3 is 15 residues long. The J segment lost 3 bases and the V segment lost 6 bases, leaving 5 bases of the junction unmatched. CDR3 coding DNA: TGTGCCAGTAGAGGGACAGGGGCGGACAATCAGCCCCAGCATTTT. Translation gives CASRGTGADNQPQHF. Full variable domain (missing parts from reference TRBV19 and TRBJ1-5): DGGITQSPKYLFRKEGQNVTLSCEQNLNHDAMYWYRQDPGQGLRLIYYSQIVNDFQKGDIAEGYSVSREKKESFPLTVTSAQKNPTAFYLCASRGTGADNQPQHFGDGTRLSIL.

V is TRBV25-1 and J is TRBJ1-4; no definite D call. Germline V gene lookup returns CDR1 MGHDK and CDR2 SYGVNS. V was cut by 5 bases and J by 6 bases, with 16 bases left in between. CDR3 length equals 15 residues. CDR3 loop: CASSWRAGKDEKLFF. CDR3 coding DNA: TGTGCCAGCAGTTGGAGGGCTGGGAAGGATGAAAAACTGTTTTTT.

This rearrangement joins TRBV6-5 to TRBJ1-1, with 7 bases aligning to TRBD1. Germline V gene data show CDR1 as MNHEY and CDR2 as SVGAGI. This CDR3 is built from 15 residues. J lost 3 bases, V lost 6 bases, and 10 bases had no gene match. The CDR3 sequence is CASRPPLGQHTEAFF. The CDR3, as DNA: TGTGCCAGCAGACCACCCTTGGGACAGCACACTGAAGCTTTCTTT.

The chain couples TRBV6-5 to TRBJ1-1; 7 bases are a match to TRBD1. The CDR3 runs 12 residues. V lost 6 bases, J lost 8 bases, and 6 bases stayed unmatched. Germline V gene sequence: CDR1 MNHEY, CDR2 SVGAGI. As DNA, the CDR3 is TGTGCCAGCAGAAATCCGACAGGGGAAGCTTTCTTT. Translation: CASRNPTGEAFF.

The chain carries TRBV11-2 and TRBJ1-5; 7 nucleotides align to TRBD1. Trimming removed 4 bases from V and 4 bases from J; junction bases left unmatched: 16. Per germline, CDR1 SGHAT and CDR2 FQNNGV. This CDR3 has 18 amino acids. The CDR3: CASSSKGANRGLNQPQHF. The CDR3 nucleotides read TGTGCCAGCAGCTCGAAGGGGGCTAACAGGGGACTAAATCAGCCCCAGCATTTT.

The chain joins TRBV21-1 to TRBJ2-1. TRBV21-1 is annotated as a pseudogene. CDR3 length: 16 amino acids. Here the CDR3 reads CASPEGGPSPGNEQFF. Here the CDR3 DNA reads TGTGCCAGCCCCGAGGGGGGACCGTCGCCGGGGAATGAGCAGTTCTTC.

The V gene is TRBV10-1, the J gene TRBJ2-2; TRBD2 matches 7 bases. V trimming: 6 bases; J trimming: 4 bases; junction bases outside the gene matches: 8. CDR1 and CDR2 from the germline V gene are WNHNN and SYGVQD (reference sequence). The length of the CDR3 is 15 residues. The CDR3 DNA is TGCGCCAGCAGCGGAATACCGGGAGGCACCGGGGAGCTGTTTTTT. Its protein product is CASSGIPGGTGELFF.

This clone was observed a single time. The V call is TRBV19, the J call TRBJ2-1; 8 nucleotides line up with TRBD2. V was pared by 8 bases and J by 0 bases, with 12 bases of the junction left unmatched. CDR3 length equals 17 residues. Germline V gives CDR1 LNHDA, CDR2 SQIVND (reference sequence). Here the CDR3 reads CASGRKLAVFSYNEQFF. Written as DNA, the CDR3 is TGTGCCAGTGGAAGGAAACTAGCGGTGTTCTCCTACAATGAGCAGTTCTTC.

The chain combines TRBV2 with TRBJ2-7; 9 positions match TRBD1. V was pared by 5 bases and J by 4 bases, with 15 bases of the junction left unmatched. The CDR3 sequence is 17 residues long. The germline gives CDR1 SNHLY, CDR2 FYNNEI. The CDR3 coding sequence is TGTGCCAGCAGTCAACCGGGACAGGGAGAAGGAAGATACGAGCAGTACTTC. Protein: CASSQPGQGEGRYEQYF. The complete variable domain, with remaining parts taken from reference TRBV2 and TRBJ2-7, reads EPEVTQTPSHQVTQMGQEVILRCVPISNHLYFYWYRQILGQKVEFLVSFYNNEISEKSEIFDDQFSVERPDGSNFTLKIRSTKLEDSAMYFCASSQPGQGEGRYEQYFGPGTRLTVT.

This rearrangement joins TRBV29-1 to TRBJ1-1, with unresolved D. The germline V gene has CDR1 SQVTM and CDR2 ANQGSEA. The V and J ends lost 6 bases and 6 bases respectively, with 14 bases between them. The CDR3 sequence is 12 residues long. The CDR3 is CSVTQDRSEAFF. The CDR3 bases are TGCAGCGTCACACAAGACCGATCTGAAGCTTTCTTT.

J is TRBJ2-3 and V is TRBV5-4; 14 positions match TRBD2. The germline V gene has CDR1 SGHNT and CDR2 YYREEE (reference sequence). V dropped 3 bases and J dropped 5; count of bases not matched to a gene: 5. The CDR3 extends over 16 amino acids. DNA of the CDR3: TGTGCCAGCAGCTCGGGGACTAGCGGGAGTAGAGATACGCAGTATTTT. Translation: CASSSGTSGSRDTQYF. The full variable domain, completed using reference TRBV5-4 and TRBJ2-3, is ETGVTQSPTHLIKTRGQQVTLRCSSQSGHNTVSWYQQALGQGPQFIFQYYREEENGRGNFPPRFSGLQFPNYSSELNVNALELDDSALYLCASSSGTSGSRDTQYFGPGTRLTVL.

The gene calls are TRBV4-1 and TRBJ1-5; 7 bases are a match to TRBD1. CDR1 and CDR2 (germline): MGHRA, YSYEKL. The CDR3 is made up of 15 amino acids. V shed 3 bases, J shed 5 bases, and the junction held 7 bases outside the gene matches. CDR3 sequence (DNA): TGCGCCAGCAGCCATCACCAGGGGGGAGATCAGCCCCAGCATTTT. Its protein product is CASSHHQGGDQPQHF.

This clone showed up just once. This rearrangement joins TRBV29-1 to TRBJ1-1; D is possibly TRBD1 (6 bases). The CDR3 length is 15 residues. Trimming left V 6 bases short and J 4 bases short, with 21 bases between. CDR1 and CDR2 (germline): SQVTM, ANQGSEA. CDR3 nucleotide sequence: TGCAGCGTGGGGGCGTGGGGGCAGTCCCCCACTGAAGCTTTCTTT. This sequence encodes CSVGAWGQSPTEAFF.

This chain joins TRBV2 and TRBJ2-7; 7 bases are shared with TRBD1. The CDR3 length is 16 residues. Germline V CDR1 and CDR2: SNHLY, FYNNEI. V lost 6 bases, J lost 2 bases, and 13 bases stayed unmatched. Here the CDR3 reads CASRRPGQKSTYEQYF. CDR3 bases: TGTGCCAGCAGAAGACCGGGACAGAAATCCACCTACGAGCAGTACTTC.

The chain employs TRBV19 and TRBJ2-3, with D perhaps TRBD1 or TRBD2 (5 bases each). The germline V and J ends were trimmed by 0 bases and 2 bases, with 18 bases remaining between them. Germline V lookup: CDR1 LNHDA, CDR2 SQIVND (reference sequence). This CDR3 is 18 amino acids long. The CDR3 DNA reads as TGTGCCAGTAGTATAGATTTTGGGGCGGGTGTCCACACAGATACGCAGTATTTT. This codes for CASSIDFGAGVHTDTQYF.

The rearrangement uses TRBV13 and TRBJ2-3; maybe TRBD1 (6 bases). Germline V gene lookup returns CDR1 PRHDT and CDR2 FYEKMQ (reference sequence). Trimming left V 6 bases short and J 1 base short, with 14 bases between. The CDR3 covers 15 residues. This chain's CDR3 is CASSWLAGGTDTQYF. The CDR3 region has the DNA TGTGCCAGCAGTTGGTTAGCAGGGGGCACAGATACGCAGTATTTT.

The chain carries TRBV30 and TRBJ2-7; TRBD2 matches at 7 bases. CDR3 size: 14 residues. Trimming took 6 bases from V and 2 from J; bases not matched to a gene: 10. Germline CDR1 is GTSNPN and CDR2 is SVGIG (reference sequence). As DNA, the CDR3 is TGTGCCTGCGTGGCTAGCGGTAGAACCTACGAGCAGTACTTC. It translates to CACVASGRTYEQYF.

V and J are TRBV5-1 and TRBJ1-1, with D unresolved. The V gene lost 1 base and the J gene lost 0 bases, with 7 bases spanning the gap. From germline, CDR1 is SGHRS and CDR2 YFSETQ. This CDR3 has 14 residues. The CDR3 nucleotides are TGCGCCAGCAGCTTGTTCGGGGTGAACACTGAAGCTTTCTTT. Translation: CASSLFGVNTEAFF.

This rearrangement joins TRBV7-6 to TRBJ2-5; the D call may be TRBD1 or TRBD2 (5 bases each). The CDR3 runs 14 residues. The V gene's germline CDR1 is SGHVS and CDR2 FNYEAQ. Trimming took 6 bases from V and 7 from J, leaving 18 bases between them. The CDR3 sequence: CASRAGQIEGTQYF. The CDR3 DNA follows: TGTGCCAGCAGGGCTGGACAAATCGAGGGGACCCAGTACTTC.

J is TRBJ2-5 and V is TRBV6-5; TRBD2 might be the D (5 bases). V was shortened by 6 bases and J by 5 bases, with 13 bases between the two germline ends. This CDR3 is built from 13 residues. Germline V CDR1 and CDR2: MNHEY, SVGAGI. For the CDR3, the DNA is TGTGCCAGCAGCTTCGGACGAGGGGAGACCCAGTACTTC. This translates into CASSFGRGETQYF.

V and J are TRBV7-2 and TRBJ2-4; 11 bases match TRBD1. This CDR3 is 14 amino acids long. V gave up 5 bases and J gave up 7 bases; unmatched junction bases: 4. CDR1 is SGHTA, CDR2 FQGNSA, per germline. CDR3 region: CASSPGQGGNIQYF. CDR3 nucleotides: TGTGCCAGCAGCCCGGGACAGGGGGGGAACATTCAGTACTTC.

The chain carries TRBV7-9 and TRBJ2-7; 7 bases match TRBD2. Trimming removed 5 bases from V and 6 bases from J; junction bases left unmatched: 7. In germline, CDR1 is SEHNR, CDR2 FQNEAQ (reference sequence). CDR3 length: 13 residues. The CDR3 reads CASSLGEGREQYF. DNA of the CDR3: TGTGCCAGCAGCCTGGGGGAGGGACGCGAGCAGTACTTC. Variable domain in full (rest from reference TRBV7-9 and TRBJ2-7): DTGVSQNPRHKITKRGQNVTFRCDPISEHNRLYWYRQTLGQGPEFLTYFQNEAQLEKSRLLSDRFSAERPKGSFSTLEIQRTEQGDSAMYLCASSLGEGREQYFGPGTRLTVT.

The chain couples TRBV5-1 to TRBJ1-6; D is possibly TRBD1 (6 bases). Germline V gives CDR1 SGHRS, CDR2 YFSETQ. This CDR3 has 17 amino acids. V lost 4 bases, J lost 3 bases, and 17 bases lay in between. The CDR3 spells CASSEPRGGVYNSPLHF. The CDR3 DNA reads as TGCGCCAGCAGCGAGCCTCGCGGGGGCGTCTATAATTCACCCCTCCACTTT.